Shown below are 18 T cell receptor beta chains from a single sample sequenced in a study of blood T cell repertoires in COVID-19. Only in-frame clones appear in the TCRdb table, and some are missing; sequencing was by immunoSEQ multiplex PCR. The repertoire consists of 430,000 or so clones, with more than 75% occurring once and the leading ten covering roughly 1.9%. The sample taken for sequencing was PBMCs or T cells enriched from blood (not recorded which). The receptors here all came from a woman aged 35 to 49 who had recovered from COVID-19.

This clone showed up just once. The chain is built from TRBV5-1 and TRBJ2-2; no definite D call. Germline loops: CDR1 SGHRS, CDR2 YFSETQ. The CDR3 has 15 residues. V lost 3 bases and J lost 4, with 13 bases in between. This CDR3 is CASSYGSSGTGELFF. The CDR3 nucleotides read TGCGCCAGCAGCTACGGATCCTCGGGCACCGGGGAGCTGTTTTTT.

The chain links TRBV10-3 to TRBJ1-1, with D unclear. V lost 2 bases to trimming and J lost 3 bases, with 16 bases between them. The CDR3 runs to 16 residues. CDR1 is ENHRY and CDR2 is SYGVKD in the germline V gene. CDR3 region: CAISEPRGGKDTEAFF. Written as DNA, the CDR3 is TGTGCCATCAGTGAGCCCCGCGGAGGGAAAGACACTGAAGCTTTCTTT.

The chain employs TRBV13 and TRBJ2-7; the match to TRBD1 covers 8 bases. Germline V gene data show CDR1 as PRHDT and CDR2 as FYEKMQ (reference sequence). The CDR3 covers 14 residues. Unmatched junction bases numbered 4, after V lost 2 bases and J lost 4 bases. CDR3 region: CASSLSDRGYEQYF. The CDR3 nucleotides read TGTGCCAGCAGCTTAAGTGACAGGGGATACGAGCAGTACTTC.

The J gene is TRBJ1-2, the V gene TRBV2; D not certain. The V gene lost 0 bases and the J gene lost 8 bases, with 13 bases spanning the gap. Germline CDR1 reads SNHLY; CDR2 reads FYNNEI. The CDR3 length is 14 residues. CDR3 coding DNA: TGTGCCAGCAGTGAAGCACAGTCAACCGGCGGCTACACCTTC. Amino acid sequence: CASSEAQSTGGYTF. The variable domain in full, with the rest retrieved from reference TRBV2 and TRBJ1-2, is EPEVTQTPSHQVTQMGQEVILRCVPISNHLYFYWYRQILGQKVEFLVSFYNNEISEKSEIFDDQFSVERPDGSNFTLKIRSTKLEDSAMYFCASSEAQSTGGYTFGSGTRLTVV.

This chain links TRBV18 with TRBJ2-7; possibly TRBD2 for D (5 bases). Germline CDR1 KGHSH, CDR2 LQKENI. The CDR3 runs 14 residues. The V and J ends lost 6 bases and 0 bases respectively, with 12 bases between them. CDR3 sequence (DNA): TGTGCCAGCTCGACTACGGCTACCTCCTACGAGCAGTACTTC. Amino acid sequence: CASSTTATSYEQYF. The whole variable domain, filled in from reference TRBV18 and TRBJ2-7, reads NAGVMQNPRHLVRRRGQEARLRCSPMKGHSHVYWYRQLPEEGLKFMVYLQKENIIDESGMPKERFSAEFPKEGPSILRIQQVVRGDSAAYFCASSTTATSYEQYFGPGTRLTVT.

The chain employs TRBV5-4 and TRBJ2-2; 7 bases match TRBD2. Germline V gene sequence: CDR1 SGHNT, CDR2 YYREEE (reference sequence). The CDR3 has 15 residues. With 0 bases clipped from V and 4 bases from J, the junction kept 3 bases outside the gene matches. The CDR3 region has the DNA TGTGCCAGCAGCTTGGCATCGGGGGGCACCGGGGAGCTGTTTTTT. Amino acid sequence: CASSLASGGTGELFF.

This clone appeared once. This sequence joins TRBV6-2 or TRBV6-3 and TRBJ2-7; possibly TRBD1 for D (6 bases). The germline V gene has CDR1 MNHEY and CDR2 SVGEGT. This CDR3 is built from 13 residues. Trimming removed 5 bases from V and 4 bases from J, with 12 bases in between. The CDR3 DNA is TGTGCCAGCAGTAAGCTGGACAGTTACGAGCAGTACTTC. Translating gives CASSKLDSYEQYF.

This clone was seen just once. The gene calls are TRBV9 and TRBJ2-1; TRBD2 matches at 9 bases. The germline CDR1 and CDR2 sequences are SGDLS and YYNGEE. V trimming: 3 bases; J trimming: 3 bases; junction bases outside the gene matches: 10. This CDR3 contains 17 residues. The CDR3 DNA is TGTGCCAGCAGCGCCTTTTTTACTAGCGGGTTCTACAATGAGCAGTTCTTC. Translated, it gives CASSAFFTSGFYNEQFF.

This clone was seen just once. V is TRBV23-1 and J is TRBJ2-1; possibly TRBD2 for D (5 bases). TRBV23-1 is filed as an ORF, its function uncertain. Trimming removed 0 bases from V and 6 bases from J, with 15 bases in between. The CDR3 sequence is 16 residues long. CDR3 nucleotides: TGCGCCAGCAGTCAATCGGCCGGGGAGCAGGTCAATGAGCAGTTCTTC. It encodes CASSQSAGEQVNEQFF.

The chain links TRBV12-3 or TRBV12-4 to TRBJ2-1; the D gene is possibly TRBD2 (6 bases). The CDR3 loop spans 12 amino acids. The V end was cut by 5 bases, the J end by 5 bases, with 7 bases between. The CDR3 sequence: CASSGGNNEQFF. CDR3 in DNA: TGTGCCAGCAGTGGGGGGAACAATGAGCAGTTCTTC.

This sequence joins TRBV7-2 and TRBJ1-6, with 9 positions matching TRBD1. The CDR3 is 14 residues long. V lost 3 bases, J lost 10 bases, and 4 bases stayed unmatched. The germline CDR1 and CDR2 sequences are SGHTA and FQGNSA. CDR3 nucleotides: TGTGCCAGCAGCTTCGACAGGGGGGACTCACCCCTCCACTTT. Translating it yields CASSFDRGDSPLHF.

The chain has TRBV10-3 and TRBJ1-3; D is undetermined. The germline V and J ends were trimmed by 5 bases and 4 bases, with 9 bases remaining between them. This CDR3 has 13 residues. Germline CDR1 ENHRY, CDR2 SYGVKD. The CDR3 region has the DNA TGTGCCATCAGTTTAGAACGGGGAAACACCATATATTTT. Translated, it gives CAISLERGNTIYF.

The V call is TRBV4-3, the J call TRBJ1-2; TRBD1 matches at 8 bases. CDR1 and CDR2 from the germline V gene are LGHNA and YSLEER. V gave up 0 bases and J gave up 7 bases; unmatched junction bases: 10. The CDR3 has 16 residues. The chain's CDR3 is CASSQDGGRGLVGYTF. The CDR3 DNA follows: TGCGCCAGCAGCCAAGATGGGGGCAGGGGGCTAGTTGGCTACACCTTC.

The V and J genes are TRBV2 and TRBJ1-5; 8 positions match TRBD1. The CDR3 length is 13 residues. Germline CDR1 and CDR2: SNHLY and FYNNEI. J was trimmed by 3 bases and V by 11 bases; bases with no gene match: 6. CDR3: CAGSDRDNQPQHF. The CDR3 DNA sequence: TGTGCCGGCTCGGACAGGGACAATCAGCCCCAGCATTTT.

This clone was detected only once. CDR3 residues: CSVIRSANDEQFF. The CDR3 region has the DNA TGCAGCGTTATCCGCTCAGCGAACGATGAGCAGTTCTTC. The rearrangement joins TRBV29-1 to TRBJ2-1; D is undetermined. This CDR3 region has 13 residues. Trimming removed 5 bases from V and 8 bases from J, with 16 bases in between. The germline V gene encodes CDR1 SQVTM and CDR2 ANQGSEA.

The CDR3 DNA sequence: TGCAGCGTTGATTCCGGGGACACTGAAGCTTTCTTT. Its protein product is CSVDSGDTEAFF. This chain connects TRBV29-1 to TRBJ1-1, with D hard to call. This CDR3 has 12 residues. V lost 3 bases to trimming and J lost 3 bases, with 8 bases between them. CDR1 and CDR2 from the germline V gene are SQVTM and ANQGSEA.

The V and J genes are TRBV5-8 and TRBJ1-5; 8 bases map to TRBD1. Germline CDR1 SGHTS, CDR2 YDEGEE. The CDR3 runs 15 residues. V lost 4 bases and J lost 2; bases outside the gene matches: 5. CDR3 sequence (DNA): TGTGCCAGCAGCCGACAGGGGTATGGCAATCAGCCCCAGCATTTT. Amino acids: CASSRQGYGNQPQHF.

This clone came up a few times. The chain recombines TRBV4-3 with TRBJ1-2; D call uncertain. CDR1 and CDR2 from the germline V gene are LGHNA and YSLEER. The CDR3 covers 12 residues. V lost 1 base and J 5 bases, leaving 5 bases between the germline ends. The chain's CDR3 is CASSQGLYGYTF. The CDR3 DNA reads TGCGCCAGCAGCCAAGGGCTTTATGGCTACACCTTC.